This T cell receptor beta chain appears in the sequencing data of a study of identical twins. Regarding this clonotype: Its specificity is unknown.

A template switching step contributed a universal primer site, while unique molecular identifiers were present in the cDNA. TCRdb itself ran the 5' RACE reads through MiXCR, one entry per CDR3 protein. The data contain approximately 1.8 million distinct CDR3 sequences, around a third of them singletons. Points from the study as a whole: Beta clonotypes that were abundant in cord blood contained fewer insertions, a pattern absent from memory repertoires. Those out-of-frame alpha sequences shared by twins showed an excess of low generation probability. The conclusions drew on cross-sectional statistical analysis instead of tracking the same donors.

The specimen was cord blood. This clonotype originated in a newborn girl in good health.

CDR3: CASSLGASWASSINEQYF. The CDR3 DNA follows: TGTGCCAGCAGCTTAGGAGCCTCTTGGGCTAGCTCCATTAATGAGCAGTACTTC. The chain joins TRBV7-2 to TRBJ2-1, with a weak D call TRBD2 (5 bases). The better agreement between TRBJ2-7 and the DNA end casts doubt on the J call. The germline V gene encodes CDR1 SGHTA and CDR2 FQGNSA. CDR3 length equals 18 residues.